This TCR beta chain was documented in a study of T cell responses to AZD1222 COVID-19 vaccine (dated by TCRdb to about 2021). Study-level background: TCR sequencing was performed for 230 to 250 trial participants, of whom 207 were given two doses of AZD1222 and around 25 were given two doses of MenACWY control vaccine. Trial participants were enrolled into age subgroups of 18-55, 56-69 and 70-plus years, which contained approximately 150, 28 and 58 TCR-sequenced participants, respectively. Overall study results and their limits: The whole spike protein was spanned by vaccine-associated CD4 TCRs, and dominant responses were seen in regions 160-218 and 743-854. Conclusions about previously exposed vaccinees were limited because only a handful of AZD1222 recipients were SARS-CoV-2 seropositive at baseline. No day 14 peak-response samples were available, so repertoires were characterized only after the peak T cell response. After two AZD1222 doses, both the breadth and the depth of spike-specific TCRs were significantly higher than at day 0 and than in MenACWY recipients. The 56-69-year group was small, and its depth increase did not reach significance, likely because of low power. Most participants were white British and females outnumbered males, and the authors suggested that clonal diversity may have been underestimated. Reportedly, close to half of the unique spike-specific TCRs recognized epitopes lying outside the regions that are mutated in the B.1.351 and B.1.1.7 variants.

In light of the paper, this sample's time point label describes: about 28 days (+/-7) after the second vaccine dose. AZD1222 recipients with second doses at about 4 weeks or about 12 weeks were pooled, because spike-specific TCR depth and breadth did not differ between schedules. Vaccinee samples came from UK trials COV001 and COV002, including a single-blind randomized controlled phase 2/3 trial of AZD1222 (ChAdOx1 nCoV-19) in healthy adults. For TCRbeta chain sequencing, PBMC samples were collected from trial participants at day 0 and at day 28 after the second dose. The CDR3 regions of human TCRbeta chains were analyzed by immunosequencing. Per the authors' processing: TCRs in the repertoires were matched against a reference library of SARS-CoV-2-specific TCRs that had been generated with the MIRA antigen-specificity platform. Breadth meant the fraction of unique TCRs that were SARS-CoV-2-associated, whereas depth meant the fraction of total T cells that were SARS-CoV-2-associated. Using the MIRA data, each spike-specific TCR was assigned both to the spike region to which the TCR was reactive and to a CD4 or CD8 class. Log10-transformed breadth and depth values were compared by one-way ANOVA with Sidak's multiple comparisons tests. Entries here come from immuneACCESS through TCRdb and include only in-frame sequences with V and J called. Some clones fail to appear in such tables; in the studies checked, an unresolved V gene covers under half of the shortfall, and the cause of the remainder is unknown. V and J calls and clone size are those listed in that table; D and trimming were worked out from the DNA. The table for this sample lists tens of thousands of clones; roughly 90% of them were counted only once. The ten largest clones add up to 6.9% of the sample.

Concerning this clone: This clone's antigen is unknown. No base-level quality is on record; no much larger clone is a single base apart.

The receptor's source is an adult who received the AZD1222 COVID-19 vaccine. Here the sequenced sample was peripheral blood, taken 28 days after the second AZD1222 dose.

CDR3 protein: CASSSDLGSSNTEAFF. Here is the DNA: TGTGCCAGCAGCTCCGACCTCGGGAGTTCGAACACTGAAGCTTTCTTT. The sequence links TRBV7-6 to TRBJ1-1; the D gene lacks a confident call. CDR3 length: 16 amino acids, cysteine to phenylalanine. The entry retains the CDR3 DNA only, 48 bases that are in frame from base 1. V gives up 4 bases and J gives up 1 base, and the segment between their germline ends measures 16 bases. Taken from the germline V gene, the CDR1 and CDR2 loops are SGHVS and FNYEAQ.